This T cell receptor beta chain was documented in a study of blood T cell repertoires in COVID-19. Authors' processing steps: Reference gene primer amplification gave nucleated cell count estimates. Produced via immunoSEQ multiplex PCR; TCRdb's table is partial and in-frame only. Clone size and V and J calls were adopted from that table, with D and trimming inferred from the DNA. The sample has about 73,000 clones, approximately 80% seen once. CDR3 length equals 15 residues. Trimming took off 0 bases at V and 2 bases at J, with 12 bases between the two ends. From germline, CDR1 is SGHRS and CDR2 YFSETQ.

Sequencing was performed on peripheral blood. The TCR sequence derives from an elderly man with active or convalescent COVID-19. The V call is TRBV5-1, the J call TRBJ2-7; D unclear. CDR3 amino acids: CASSLVIPGAYEQYF. CDR3 in DNA: TGCGCCAGCAGCTTGGTAATTCCCGGAGCCTACGAGCAGTACTTC.